Below, 26 T cell receptor beta chains from the same sample are listed, as sequenced in a study of cytomegalovirus exposure and HLA in healthy donors. Sequencing used immunoSEQ multiplex PCR; TCRdb keeps in-frame clones, though not all of them. In the table there are about 200,000 clones, roughly 83% of which are singletons. Sequenced input: PBMCs. The source is a woman in her late teens or twenties in good health and CMV-seronegative.

The chain couples TRBV5-1 to TRBJ1-2; D unclear. Trimming removed 2 bases at V and 6 bases at J, with 23 bases between. Germline V gene data show CDR1 as SGHRS and CDR2 as YFSETQ. There are 17 residues in the CDR3. CDR3 residues: CASSLSGRNPERDGYTF. CDR3 in DNA: TGCGCCAGCAGCTTATCGGGGAGAAATCCAGAAAGGGATGGCTACACCTTC.

J is TRBJ2-7 and V is TRBV28; D gene uncertain. This CDR3 comprises 14 residues. The germline V gene has CDR1 MDHEN and CDR2 SYDVKM. The ends were cut back, 5 bases at V and 3 bases at J, with 14 bases in the middle. CDR3 residues: CASSEKGFFYEQYF. CDR3 coding DNA: TGTGCCAGCAGTGAGAAGGGATTTTTCTACGAGCAGTACTTC.

Of note for this clone: This could be a read error, since a much larger clone is one nucleotide away. Other DNA variants within this sample encode the same CDR3. V is TRBV30 and J is TRBJ1-1; D possibly corresponds to TRBD1 (5 bases). The CDR3 consists of 13 residues. Deletions cut 3 bases from V and 0 bases from J, with 8 bases between. CDR1 and CDR2 from the germline V gene are GTSNPN and SVGIG (reference sequence). The CDR3 here is CAWSRQLNTEAFF. The CDR3 nucleotides read TGTGCCTGGAGCAGACAGCTGAACACTGAAGCTTTCTTT.

Remarks on this clone: A junction end diverges from the germline sequence, so it may reflect a read error. CDR3 amino acids: CASSITGGTEAFF. CDR3 sequence (DNA): TGTGCCAGCAGCATAACGGGGGGGACTGAAGCTTTCTTT. The genes are TRBV7-3 and TRBJ1-1; maybe TRBD1 (5 bases). The CDR3 runs to 13 residues. Germline lookup yields CDR1 SGHTA and CDR2 FQGTGA.

The chain is built from TRBV2 and TRBJ2-2, with no clear D. The V gene lost 5 bases and the J gene lost 7 bases, with 14 bases spanning the gap. The CDR3 covers 14 residues. Looked up from germline, CDR1 is SNHLY and CDR2 is FYNNEI. The CDR3 DNA sequence: TGTGCCAGCAGTTTGTCTCCGTCAAACGGGGAGCTGTTTTTT. Translated: CASSLSPSNGELFF.

The gene calls are TRBV5-1 and TRBJ2-3; D might be TRBD2 (6 bases). Germline CDR1 reads SGHRS; CDR2 reads YFSETQ. This CDR3 spans 14 amino acids. Trimming left V 0 bases short and J 2 bases short, with 7 bases between. The CDR3: CASSLGEVTDTQYF. The DNA for the CDR3 is TGCGCCAGCAGCTTGGGGGAGGTCACAGATACGCAGTATTTT. Based on the CDR3 plus reference TRBV5-1 and TRBJ2-3, the full variable domain is KAGVTQTPRYLIKTRGQQVTLSCSPISGHRSVSWYQQTPGQGLQFLFEYFSETQRNKGNFPGRFSGRQFSNSRSEMNVSTLELGDSALYLCASSLGEVTDTQYFGPGTRLTVL.

The chain combines TRBV6-1 with TRBJ2-1, with TRBD1 as a possible D gene (5 bases). CDR1 and CDR2 (germline): MNHNS, SASEGT. V lost 0 bases and J 3 bases, leaving 9 bases between the germline ends. The CDR3 runs to 15 residues. The CDR3 sequence is CASSEAGADYNEQFF. The CDR3 region has the DNA TGTGCCAGCAGTGAAGCAGGGGCCGACTACAATGAGCAGTTCTTC.

There are a few counts of this clone. The rearrangement joins TRBV27 to TRBJ2-2, with 7 nucleotides matching TRBD1. This CDR3 is 14 amino acids long. V dropped 6 bases and J dropped 0; count of bases not matched to a gene: 1. Germline assignment: CDR1 MNHEY and CDR2 SMNVEV (reference sequence). Written as DNA, the CDR3 is TGTGCCAGCAGGGGGACAGCGAACACCGGGGAGCTGTTTTTT. This gives the protein CASRGTANTGELFF.

This chain uses TRBV5-1 with TRBJ2-2, with D possibly TRBD2 on 7 matching bases. CDR3 size: 16 residues. The germline gives CDR1 SGHRS, CDR2 YFSETQ. V was shortened by 0 bases and J by 4 bases, with 13 bases between the two germline ends. The CDR3 DNA reads TGCGCCAGCAGCTTGGTCGGGGGGCAGGGCACCGGGGAGCTGTTTTTT. It translates to CASSLVGGQGTGELFF.

The chain has TRBV7-9 and TRBJ2-2, with TRBD1 as a possible D gene (5 bases). Trimming removed 5 bases from V and 5 bases from J, with 18 bases in between. The CDR3 is 16 amino acids. Germline V gives CDR1 SEHNR, CDR2 FQNEAQ (reference sequence). In DNA, the CDR3 is TGTGCCAGCAGCCCACCGTTGGGGCCTGCTACCGGGGAGCTGTTTTTT. Protein sequence: CASSPPLGPATGELFF.

V is TRBV2 and J is TRBJ2-7; D unclear. There are 12 residues in the CDR3. V was cut by 3 bases and J by 2 bases, with 5 bases left in between. The germline V gene encodes CDR1 SNHLY and CDR2 FYNNEI. CDR3 protein: CASSESPYEQYF. The CDR3 DNA reads as TGTGCCAGCAGTGAGAGTCCCTACGAGCAGTACTTC.

This clone was detected once. The chain is built from TRBV29-1 and TRBJ2-7; 14 bases match TRBD2. V shed 4 bases and J 4 bases; nucleotides not matched to a gene: 3. Germline V gives CDR1 SQVTM, CDR2 ANQGSEA. This CDR3 is 14 amino acids long. The CDR3 coding sequence is TGCAGCGTTGTTGGGACTAGCGGGAGATACGAGCAGTACTTC. Amino acids: CSVVGTSGRYEQYF.

The chain combines TRBV27 with TRBJ1-2; D gene unclear. V was pared by 5 bases and J by 5 bases, with 12 bases between. The CDR3 consists of 13 residues. Germline V CDR1 and CDR2: MNHEY, SMNVEV (reference sequence). The CDR3 region is CASSTRNNYGYTF. The CDR3 nucleotides read TGTGCCAGCAGTACCCGCAACAATTATGGCTACACCTTC.

This clone was found a few times. The gene calls are TRBV6-7 and TRBJ1-2; D might be TRBD1 (5 bases). TRBV6-7 is flagged as an ORF with uncertain function. The CDR3 covers 13 residues. Trimming shortened V by 2 bases and J by 4 bases, and 8 bases separated the two germline ends. CDR3 amino acids: CASSYKGPYGYTF. CDR3 in DNA: TGTGCCAGCAGTTACAAGGGGCCCTATGGCTACACCTTC.

This rearrangement joins TRBV11-2 to TRBJ1-1; the D gene is possibly TRBD1 (5 bases). There are 14 residues in the CDR3. The germline V and J ends were trimmed by 4 bases and 3 bases, with 12 bases remaining between them. Germline CDR1 SGHAT, CDR2 FQNNGV. The chain's CDR3 is CASSWGRGYTEAFF. The CDR3 DNA reads as TGTGCCAGCAGCTGGGGACGGGGGTACACTGAAGCTTTCTTT.

In its sample, this clone was seen once. This rearrangement joins TRBV13 to TRBJ2-7, with D maybe TRBD2 (5 bases). The CDR3 has 14 residues. Trimming removed 0 bases from V and 7 bases from J, with 13 bases in between. Per germline, CDR1 PRHDT and CDR2 FYEKMQ (reference sequence). Written as DNA, the CDR3 is TGTGCCAGCAGCTTAGGCGGGTCGCCGGGGGAGCAGTACTTC. As protein: CASSLGGSPGEQYF.

The chain uses TRBV6-5 and TRBJ2-7; D perhaps matches TRBD2 (8 bases). Germline V gives CDR1 MNHEY, CDR2 SVGAGI. The CDR3 runs 15 residues. Trimming took 3 bases from V and 3 from J, leaving 15 bases between them. This CDR3 is CASSYRGREDYEQYF. CDR3 nucleotides: TGTGCCAGCAGTTATAGGGGGCGGGAGGACTACGAGCAGTACTTC.

J is TRBJ2-1 and V is TRBV6-1, with D possibly being TRBD1 (5 bases). The V end lost 6 bases, the J end lost 2 bases, and 14 bases lay between the germline ends. Germline CDR1 reads MNHNS; CDR2 reads SASEGT. This CDR3 region has 15 residues. CDR3 DNA sequence: TGTGCCAGCAGCCTGGGGCAGCAAACCTACAATGAGCAGTTCTTC. As protein: CASSLGQQTYNEQFF.

This clone was detected only once. The J gene is TRBJ2-7, the V gene TRBV28; TRBD2 aligns across 8 bases. Trimming cost V 5 bases and J 6 bases; bases outside gene matches: 15. This CDR3 is 16 amino acids long. Germline V gives CDR1 MDHEN, CDR2 SYDVKM. The CDR3 loop reads CASSPAQRERPPEQYF. The DNA for the CDR3 is TGTGCCAGCAGTCCGGCCCAGCGGGAGAGACCACCCGAGCAGTACTTC.

V is TRBV19 and J is TRBJ2-6; no clear D. The germline V gene encodes CDR1 LNHDA and CDR2 SQIVND (reference sequence). The V end was cut by 3 bases, the J end by 4 bases, with 7 bases between. This CDR3 is built from 14 residues. This CDR3 is CASSIGFGANVLTF. In DNA form, the CDR3 reads TGTGCCAGTAGTATCGGGTTCGGGGCCAACGTCCTGACTTTC.

J is TRBJ2-7 and V is TRBV6-1; the D gene is possibly TRBD1 (5 bases). This CDR3 has 13 amino acids. Germline assignment: CDR1 MNHNS and CDR2 SASEGT. V shed 7 bases and J shed 6 bases, with 16 bases lying between them. The CDR3 bases are TGTGCCAGCACCAAGACAGCGACGGGCGAGCAGTACTTC. Protein sequence: CASTKTATGEQYF.

This clone was observed a few times. The rearrangement uses TRBV10-3 and TRBJ1-5; D is undetermined. The CDR3 consists of 13 residues. Per the germline V gene, CDR1 is ENHRY and CDR2 is SYGVKD. The V gene lost 2 bases and the J gene lost 7 bases, with 9 bases spanning the gap. The CDR3 here is CAISELVGQPQHF. CDR3 in DNA: TGTGCCATCAGTGAGCTGGTAGGGCAGCCCCAGCATTTT.

This clone was counted a single time. The V call is TRBV5-1, the J call TRBJ2-3; 13 nucleotides match TRBD2. The V segment lost 1 base and the J segment 5 bases; nucleotides outside the gene matches: 4. The CDR3 is made up of 16 amino acids. CDR1 and CDR2 from the germline V gene are SGHRS and YFSETQ. The CDR3 reads CASSLMGLAGLDTQYF. CDR3 DNA sequence: TGCGCCAGCAGCTTGATGGGACTAGCGGGACTAGATACGCAGTATTTT.

This clone was counted between two and nine times. The chain couples TRBV5-1 to TRBJ2-3; TRBD1 or TRBD2 may be the D gene (5 bases each). The CDR3 runs to 16 residues. The V end lost 0 bases, the J end lost 2 bases, and 13 bases lay between the germline ends. CDR1 is SGHRS and CDR2 is YFSETQ in the germline V gene. This CDR3 is CASSLGEGPFTDTQYF. Here the CDR3 DNA reads TGCGCCAGCAGCTTGGGTGAGGGACCCTTCACAGATACGCAGTATTTT.

The chain employs TRBV2 and TRBJ1-1; 7 bases fit TRBD1. CDR1 SNHLY and CDR2 FYNNEI come from the germline V gene. The CDR3 is 13 residues long. J gave up 3 bases and V 6 bases, and 4 bases lay outside the gene matches. The CDR3 loop is CASRAQGYTEAFF. CDR3 in DNA: TGTGCCAGCAGGGCACAGGGGTACACTGAAGCTTTCTTT.

This clone has more than one count but fewer than ten. The chain uses TRBV6-1 and TRBJ1-4; tentative D call: TRBD1 (6 bases). The ends were cut back, 8 bases at V and 6 bases at J, with 16 bases in the middle. CDR1 MNHNS and CDR2 SASEGT come from the germline V gene. The CDR3 is 14 residues long. As DNA, the CDR3 is TGTGCCAGCTACAGGGATAGGACGGATGAAAAACTGTTTTTT. Its translation is CASYRDRTDEKLFF.